The entry below gives a single T cell receptor beta chain sequence along with its context. Assay used: immunoSEQ multiplex PCR; TCRdb lists only in-frame clones, some missing. The sample records a few hundred thousand clones, approximately 83% being singletons. Germline trimming cut 5 bases from V and 12 bases from J; bases unmatched to any gene: 12. CDR1 and CDR2 (germline): SGHVS, FQNEAQ. CDR3 size: 14 residues. This record belongs to a study of blood T cell repertoires in COVID-19. The receptor comes from a man aged 25 to 40 who had recovered from COVID-19. Source material: PBMCs or T cells enriched from blood (not recorded which). This chain uses TRBV7-8 with TRBJ2-1, with 8 bases that match TRBD1. CDR3 coding DNA: TGTGCCAGCAGCCCGGACCAGGACAGGGACGGGCAGTTCTTC. Encoded protein: CASSPDQDRDGQFF. Looking up the rest from reference TRBV7-8 and TRBJ2-1 gives the full variable domain: GAGVSQSPRYKVAKRGQDVALRCDPISGHVSLFWYQQALGQGPEFLTYFQNEAQLDKSGLPSDRFFAERPEGSVSTLKIQRTQQEDSAVYLCASSPDQDRDGQFFGPGTRLTVL.